The present T cell receptor beta chain was sequenced within a study of radiotherapy plus CTLA-4 blockade in lung cancer. Study-wide results and limits: Tumor-origin TCR clones grew in blood after radiotherapy plus ipilimumab. According to reports, early shifts in blood T cell clones, alongside interferon-beta, forecast response most accurately.

As to this clone: Its antigen remains unidentified.

Ipilimumab-mediated CTLA-4 blockade plus focal radiation was given to patients having chemo-refractory metastatic non-small-cell lung cancer. Germline-derived CDR1 and CDR2 are ENHRY and SYGVKD. The V gene lost 10 bases and the J gene lost 0 bases, with 11 bases spanning the gap. The CDR3 totals 13 residues. Some clones are missing from TCRdb's copy, which holds only in-frame ones; the method was immunoSEQ multiplex PCR. Among over 100,000 clones listed, about 87% were seen once. The J gene is TRBJ2-3, the V gene TRBV10-3; D remains ambiguous. The material was peripheral blood, obtained from a patient treated with radiotherapy plus ipilimumab. This clonotype was sampled from a human donor with non-small cell lung cancer that progressed on radiotherapy plus ipilimumab. For the CDR3, the DNA is TGTGCCACCCAAACGGTTAGCACAGATACGCAGTATTTT. Residues: CATQTVSTDTQYF.